This record looks at one T cell receptor beta chain sequence and its context. RNA in amounts of 0.5 to 1 ug was reverse transcribed with random hexamers. In TCRdb, the immunoSEQ multiplex PCR reads were re-called with MiXCR into one record per CDR3 protein. Among 95,000 to 150,000 distinct CDR3 sequences listed, over 90% were seen once. Sequencing of TCR beta was carried out in blood CD8+ and CD4+ T cells. These data are taken from a study of CD8 T cells in Susac syndrome. On the study more broadly: Among the sequenced Susac syndrome patients, roughly six had active disease while eight or nine were in remission. When blood was drawn, the patients with Susac syndrome were therapy-naive, on corticosteroids, or on intravenous immunoglobulin alone.

This clonotype originated in a human donor with Susac syndrome. The source material was CD4+ T cells from PBMCs.

In DNA, the CDR3 is TGTGCCAGCAGCCCGCGACAGGGTTCCAACACTGAAGCTTTCTTT. Its translation is CASSPRQGSNTEAFF. V gene TRBV7-9 combines with J gene TRBJ1-1; 7 positions match TRBD1. The CDR3 covers 15 residues. Trimming cost V 5 bases and J 2 bases; bases outside gene matches: 8. In germline, CDR1 is SEHNR, CDR2 FQNEAQ (reference sequence).